This paragraph covers one TCR beta chain sequence. Recruited during active infection, patients (from Seattle) were subsequently followed longitudinally. Profiling relied on immunoSEQ multiplex PCR, and the TCRdb table lists in-frame clones only, not all of them. Of 200,000 to 300,000 clones in the sample, more than 85% were seen once. These data are taken from a study of blood T cell repertoires in COVID-19. Study summary: Sites across the United States, Italy and Spain contributed samples from acute and convalescent COVID-19.

This CDR3 is built from 14 residues. Trimming cost V 3 bases and J 6 bases; bases outside gene matches: 6. CDR1 is SGHVS and CDR2 is FQNEAQ in the germline V gene. The material sequenced was peripheral blood. V usage is TRBV7-8 and J usage is TRBJ2-3; 7 bases map to TRBD2. The origin of this receptor is a person aged 18 to 29 with COVID-19, enrolled during active disease. The chain's CDR3 is CASSLVGEGDTQYF. As DNA, the CDR3 is TGTGCCAGCAGCTTGGTAGGGGAGGGGGATACGCAGTATTTT. The full variable domain, with the rest looked up from reference TRBV7-8 and TRBJ2-3, is GAGVSQSPRYKVAKRGQDVALRCDPISGHVSLFWYQQALGQGPEFLTYFQNEAQLDKSGLPSDRFFAERPEGSVSTLKIQRTQQEDSAVYLCASSLVGEGDTQYFGPGTRLTVL.